In this sample, the clone carrying this TCR beta chain turned up once. Its target is not known. This entry comes from a study of cytomegalovirus exposure and HLA in healthy donors. Study background: From about 200 million T cells, an earlier analysis saw 120 million or so unique TCR beta sequences. Study findings and constraints: TCR beta V- and J-gene trimming, according to a later analysis, was linked to a missense DCLRE1C variant. The authors later found TCR association rates varying by HLA locus, with DRB1 most and HLA-C fewest.

PCR primers comprised 60 Vbeta and 13 Jbeta primers. Profiling relied on immunoSEQ multiplex PCR, and the TCRdb table lists in-frame clones only, not all of them. The data show roughly 60,000 clones, approximately 83% seen once. CDR1 is LNHDA, CDR2 SQIVND, per germline (reference sequence). This CDR3 is built from 16 residues. Trimming took 4 bases from V and 0 from J, leaving 13 bases between them. The clonotype comes from a man between 25 and 39 years old in good health and CMV-seronegative. V usage is TRBV19 and J usage is TRBJ1-3; a possible D gene is TRBD1 (5 bases). The sample was PBMCs. The CDR3 is CASSTLGPTSGNTIYF. CDR3 nucleotides: TGTGCCAGTAGTACCCTGGGGCCGACCTCTGGAAACACCATATATTTT. The whole variable domain, remainder taken from reference TRBV19 and TRBJ1-3, is DGGITQSPKYLFRKEGQNVTLSCEQNLNHDAMYWYRQDPGQGLRLIYYSQIVNDFQKGDIAEGYSVSREKKESFPLTVTSAQKNPTAFYLCASSTLGPTSGNTIYFGEGSWLTVV.